This record covers a single TCR beta chain. Its antigen remains unidentified. Each cell subset's genomic DNA was divided evenly among several immunoSEQ plates. TCRdb's table, derived via immunoSEQ multiplex PCR, lists solely in-frame clones and lacks some. The data show 1,100,000 or so clones, about 84% seen once. These data originate in a study of shared clonotypes between healthy human individuals. Study overall: Per-donor plates numbered three CD4 naive, three CD4 memory, two CD8 naive and one CD8 memory. Notes on the study in general: What rarefaction showed was incomplete sorted-subset sequencing despite large depth. Donors were few, which limited the genetic and exposure-history diversity represented.

The material sequenced was memory CD4+ T cells from PBMCs. The subset was: CD45RA-negative fraction. This receptor was identified in a man in his late teens or twenties in good health. Some clones in this sample may be carry-over from other donors' samples.

The CDR3 nucleotides read TGTGCCAGCAATCCCCGACAGGGCTACAATCAGCCCCAGCATTTT. It specifies CASNPRQGYNQPQHF. V usage is TRBV6-1 and J usage is TRBJ1-5; 7 nucleotides align to TRBD1. From germline, CDR1 is MNHNS and CDR2 SASEGT. The CDR3 runs to 15 residues. Losses at the gene ends were 7 bases for V and 3 bases for J; bases not matched to a gene: 9.